The count of the clone carrying this T cell receptor beta chain is one. This sample was included in a study of T cell changes during pregnancy in multiple sclerosis. Only in-frame clones appear in the TCRdb table, and some are missing; sequencing was by immunoSEQ multiplex PCR. The data hold some 120,000 clones, with roughly 92% observed a single time. Trimming cost V 7 bases and J 3 bases, with 15 bases left between them. Looked up from germline, CDR1 is LNHDA and CDR2 is SQIVND (reference sequence). This CDR3 has 14 amino acids. Sample: peripheral blood, taken before pregnancy. This chain connects TRBV19 to TRBJ1-2; D is unclear. The clonotype originates from a female donor with multiple sclerosis, enrolled in a pregnancy study. The CDR3 reads CASTPEPRHYGYTF. Written as DNA, the CDR3 is TGTGCCAGTACCCCGGAACCTAGACACTATGGCTACACCTTC.